These 26 T cell receptor beta chains share one sample of origin, sequenced in a study of molecular identifiers for immune sequencing clone quantification. MiXCR was run by TCRdb on the PCR reads, yielding one entry per CDR3 protein. The data show roughly 93,000 distinct CDR3 sequences, 25% seen once. Sample: naive CD8+ T cells from blood, with Jurkat cell RNA spiked in. The subset was: FACS-sorted CD8+CD4-CCR7+CD45RA+ naive T cells. The source of these receptors is a human donor in good health. Some libraries in this study had Jurkat cell RNA spiked in.

In this sample, this clonotype turned up many times. V and J are TRBV28 and TRBJ2-5; 10 bases align to TRBD1. In germline, CDR1 is MDHEN, CDR2 SYDVKM. This CDR3 region has 17 residues. With 4 bases clipped from V and 5 bases from J, the junction kept 13 bases outside the gene matches. The CDR3 nucleotides read TGTGCCAGCAGTTCCCCGACAGGGGGCGCGCCTTGGGAGACCCAGTACTTC. This translates into CASSSPTGGAPWETQYF.

A note on this clonotype: Being one base from a much bigger clone, this may be a read error. The V gene is TRBV20-1, the J gene TRBJ2-5; TRBD2 aligns across 9 bases. This CDR3 has 13 amino acids. Germline V lookup: CDR1 DFQATT, CDR2 SNEGSKA (reference sequence). The CDR3 sequence: CSARASGEETPYF. Written as DNA, the CDR3 is TGCAGTGCTAGAGCTAGCGGGGAAGAGACCCCGTACTTC.

This clonotype occurred a few times. The rearrangement uses TRBV7-9 and TRBJ2-3, with D possibly called TRBD1 or TRBD2 (5 bases each). CDR1 and CDR2 (germline): SEHNR, FQNEAQ (reference sequence). The CDR3 runs to 15 residues. The V and J ends lost 1 base and 6 bases respectively, with 14 bases between them. Here the CDR3 reads CASSLGDGPRDTQYF. The CDR3, as DNA: TGTGCCAGCAGCTTAGGGGACGGACCGCGGGATACGCAGTATTTT.

This clonotype was counted a single time. A much bigger clone sits one base away, suggesting this may be a read error. V usage is TRBV27 and J usage is TRBJ1-1, with unresolved D. The germline CDR1 and CDR2 sequences are MNHEY and SMNVEV (reference sequence). The CDR3 spans 11 residues. Trimming removed 8 bases at V and 6 bases at J, with 10 bases between. CDR3 sequence: CASHIEAEAFF. The CDR3 DNA reads as TGTGCCAGCCATATAGAGGCTGAAGCTTTCTTT.

There are many counts of this clonotype. CDR3 sequence: CSASDGLVVTDTQYF. The CDR3 bases are TGCAGCGCCTCCGACGGGCTAGTCGTCACAGATACGCAGTATTTT. J is TRBJ2-3 and V is TRBV29-1; no clear D gene. Germline V gives CDR1 SQVTM, CDR2 ANQGSEA. V dropped 7 bases and J dropped 2 bases, with 19 bases sitting between them. The CDR3 length is 15 residues.

A remark on this clonotype: One end of the junction is discordant with germline, which a read error may explain. V is TRBV7-6 and J is TRBJ2-3; D might be TRBD2 (6 bases). Germline V gene sequence: CDR1 SGHVS, CDR2 FNYEAQ. The length of the CDR3 is 15 residues. Here the CDR3 reads CTSGLVGRSTDTLYF. Here the CDR3 DNA reads TGTACCAGCGGCTTAGTCGGGAGAAGCACAGATACGCTGTATTTT.

The rearrangement joins TRBV27 to TRBJ1-2; 9 bases are shared with TRBD1. The CDR3 has 15 amino acids. V shed 4 bases and J 5 bases; nucleotides not matched to a gene: 8. The V gene's germline CDR1 is MNHEY and CDR2 SMNVEV (reference sequence). CDR3 region: CASSSGTGLLYGYTF. DNA of the CDR3: TGTGCCAGCAGTTCTGGGACAGGGCTCCTATATGGCTACACCTTC.

This clonotype was counted at least ten times. This chain joins TRBV5-5 and TRBJ2-3, with 8 nucleotides matching TRBD1. V was clipped by 4 bases and J by 2 bases; unmatched bases: 12. The germline gives CDR1 SGHKS, CDR2 YYEKEE (reference sequence). This CDR3 spans 17 amino acids. The CDR3 DNA is TGTGCCAGCAGCCCGCAAGGACAGGGACAACCCACAGATACGCAGTATTTT. Its protein product is CASSPQGQGQPTDTQYF.

This clonotype was seen many times. The genes are TRBV2 and TRBJ1-2; 10 bases map to TRBD1. Germline values: CDR1 SNHLY, CDR2 FYNNEI. CDR3 size: 13 residues. V shed 10 bases and J 3 bases; nucleotides not matched to a gene: 5. CDR3 coding DNA: TGTGCCATCCTCGGACAGGGGGACTATGGCTACACCTTC. This gives the protein CAILGQGDYGYTF.

This clonotype occurred a few times. The rearrangement joins TRBV11-2 to TRBJ2-1; 10 bases align to TRBD2. Germline trimming cut 0 bases from V and 0 bases from J; bases unmatched to any gene: 2. The CDR3 has 17 amino acids. From germline, CDR1 is SGHAT and CDR2 FQNNGV. The CDR3 sequence: CASSLDSGGNSYNEQFF. The CDR3 nucleotides are TGTGCCAGCAGCTTAGATAGCGGGGGGAACTCCTACAATGAGCAGTTCTTC.

With respect to this clonotype: An end of the junction differs from the germline gene, which may be a read error. V usage is TRBV15 and J usage is TRBJ2-4, with a tentative D call TRBD2 (5 bases). CDR1 is LNHNV, CDR2 YYDKDF, per germline (reference sequence). The CDR3 has 13 amino acids. CDR3 DNA sequence: TGTGCCACCAGCCCGGATCGACTACAGCGTCTGAACTTC. Amino acids: CATSPDRLQRLNF.

The gene calls are TRBV6-5 and TRBJ1-5; D is unresolved. The CDR3 extends over 14 amino acids. CDR1 is MNHEY, CDR2 SVGAGI, per germline. Trimming stripped 5 bases from V and 0 bases from J, with 8 bases between. The CDR3, as DNA: TGTGCCAGCAGTACTGACATTAGCAATCAGCCCCAGCATTTT. Its translation is CASSTDISNQPQHF.

As concerns this clonotype: A much more abundant neighbour one base away suggests this may be a read error. V usage is TRBV28 and J usage is TRBJ1-2; the D gene is possibly TRBD1 (6 bases). Looked up from germline, CDR1 is MDHEN and CDR2 is SYDVKM. V was clipped by 5 bases and J by 4 bases, with 14 bases between them. This CDR3 comprises 14 residues. DNA for the CDR3: TGTGCCAGCAGTCCTCAGGGGTTCCTCTATGGCTACACCTTC. The encoded protein is CASSPQGFLYGYTF.

The sample holds many counts of this clonotype. The rearrangement uses TRBV4-3 and TRBJ2-7; 8 bases fit TRBD2. The CDR3 extends over 16 amino acids. V shed 0 bases, J shed 0 bases, and the junction held 4 bases outside the gene matches. CDR1 is LGHNA, CDR2 YSLEER, per germline. Written as DNA, the CDR3 is TGCGCCAGCAGCCAAGAGGTAGCGGGGAGCTCCTACGAGCAGTACTTC. It specifies CASSQEVAGSSYEQYF.

Note on this clonotype: The junction does not match germline at one end; this may be a read error. The rearrangement uses TRBV6-2 or TRBV6-3 and TRBJ2-7; 8 bases match TRBD2. The germline V gene encodes CDR1 MNHEY and CDR2 SVGEGT. The CDR3 is 15 residues long. In DNA form, the CDR3 reads TGTGCAAGCAGCCCCGCGTGGGCAGCGGGGGACGAGCAGTACTTC. Translated: CASSPAWAAGDEQYF.

This clonotype was seen only a few times. The CDR3 here is CASSLGPDRAPATNEKLFF. Here the CDR3 DNA reads TGTGCCAGCAGCTTAGGTCCGGACAGGGCGCCCGCAACTAATGAAAAACTGTTTTTT. This chain links TRBV11-2 with TRBJ1-4, with 8 bases that match TRBD1. CDR1 SGHAT and CDR2 FQNNGV come from the germline V gene. This CDR3 has 19 residues. Losses at the gene ends were 1 base for V and 0 bases for J; bases not matched to a gene: 10.

In this sample, this clonotype turned up a few times. J is TRBJ1-1 and V is TRBV7-8, with 7 positions matching TRBD1. The germline gives CDR1 SGHVS, CDR2 FQNEAQ. After removal of 10 bases from V and 5 bases from J, the junction contained 13 bases not matched to a gene. The CDR3 sequence is 14 residues long. The CDR3 DNA reads as TGTGCCACGACCGAGCAGGGGGTGGGGACTGAAGCTTTCTTT. Protein: CATTEQGVGTEAFF.

The gene calls are TRBV4-1 and TRBJ1-1; no clear D gene. Trimming cost V 4 bases and J 4 bases, with 13 bases left between them. The CDR3 has 14 residues. The germline gives CDR1 MGHRA, CDR2 YSYEKL. This CDR3 reads CASSRKDDSTEAFF. The CDR3 DNA is TGCGCCAGCAGCCGGAAGGACGATAGCACTGAAGCTTTCTTT.

The CDR3 DNA reads as TGTGCCAGCAGCTTAGTCGACAGCGAAGAGACCCAGTACTTC. Translation: CASSLVDSEETQYF. This rearrangement joins TRBV13 to TRBJ2-5; tentative D call: TRBD1 (5 bases). The CDR3 has 14 amino acids. Trimming removed 1 base from V and 3 bases from J, with 9 bases in between. Germline CDR1 reads PRHDT; CDR2 reads FYEKMQ (reference sequence).

This clonotype was recorded once. A much larger clone sits a single nucleotide away, making a read error possible. Here the CDR3 omits its conserved ending phenylalanine or tryptophan, so a read error is the likely source. The chain uses TRBV7-9 and TRBJ1-1; D is unresolved. V was shortened by 2 bases and J by 9 bases, with 13 bases between the two germline ends. CDR3 size: 13 residues. Germline V gene sequence: CDR1 SEHNR, CDR2 FQNEAQ (reference sequence). The CDR3 protein is CASSLSTVNQAFS. The CDR3 region has the DNA TGTGCCAGCAGCTTAAGTACGGTGAATCAAGCTTTCTCT.

This clonotype appeared many times. The V gene is TRBV5-6, the J gene TRBJ2-7; perhaps D is TRBD1 or TRBD2 (5 bases each). The CDR3 is made up of 13 amino acids. Trimming cost V 2 bases and J 2 bases, with 8 bases left between them. The germline V gene encodes CDR1 SGHDT and CDR2 YYEEEE. In DNA form, the CDR3 reads TGTGCCAGCAGCTTCGGGACGGCCTACGAGCAGTACTTC. The encoded protein is CASSFGTAYEQYF. Based on the CDR3 plus reference TRBV5-6 and TRBJ2-7, the full variable domain is DAGVTQSPTHLIKTRGQQVTLRCSPKSGHDTVSWYQQALGQGPQFIFQYYEEEERQRGNFPDRFSGHQFPNYSSELNVNALLLGDSALYLCASSFGTAYEQYFGPGTRLTVT.

The chain has TRBV5-4 and TRBJ2-5; tentatively, D is TRBD2 (6 bases). Deletions cut 3 bases from V and 4 bases from J, with 16 bases between. Germline V gives CDR1 SGHNT, CDR2 YYREEE (reference sequence). The CDR3 loop spans 15 amino acids. In DNA form, the CDR3 reads TGTGCCAGCAGCTCAACGAAGCGGGTCCTAGAGACCCAGTACTTC. It is translated as CASSSTKRVLETQYF.

A word on this clonotype: This may stem from a read error, because a much larger clone lies one nucleotide away. The chain uses TRBV6-2 or TRBV6-3 and TRBJ2-3; D ambiguous. TRBJ1-5 explains the end of the DNA better; the J call may be wrong. Germline values: CDR1 MNHEY, CDR2 SVGEGT. The CDR3 totals 12 residues. The CDR3 DNA follows: TGTGCCAGCAGTTTGATGACGGGCACGCAGCATTTT. Translating gives CASSLMTGTQHF.

Concerning this clonotype itself: This may arise from a read error, as a much more abundant clone is one base away. V usage is TRBV30 and J usage is TRBJ1-1; a weak D match, TRBD1 (6 bases). Trimming removed 0 bases at V and 7 bases at J, with 12 bases between. Looked up from germline, CDR1 is GTSNPN and CDR2 is SVGIG (reference sequence). The CDR3 covers 13 residues. The CDR3 region is CAWSVMGADEAFF. The CDR3 coding sequence is TGTGCCTGGAGTGTGATGGGGGCAGATGAAGCTTTCTTT.

With respect to this clonotype: With a much larger clone just one base away, this may be a read error. The V gene is TRBV7-9, the J gene TRBJ2-6; D might be TRBD1 (5 bases). The V end was cut by 4 bases, the J end by 2 bases, with 21 bases between. Germline V gene lookup returns CDR1 SEHNR and CDR2 FQNEAQ (reference sequence). This CDR3 is built from 19 residues. The CDR3 bases are TGTGCCAGCAGCTACCCTACCGCCTACAGGTCGACTGGGGCCAACGTCCTGACTTTC. Translation: CASSYPTAYRSTGANVLTF.

The chain employs TRBV7-2 and TRBJ2-5; 7 bases fit TRBD2. CDR1 and CDR2 from the germline V gene are SGHTA and FQGNSA. Trimming took 1 base from V and 5 from J; bases not matched to a gene: 7. This CDR3 contains 15 residues. This CDR3 reads CASSLVVGGGETQYF. The CDR3 DNA reads TGTGCCAGCAGCTTAGTTGTGGGGGGGGGTGAGACCCAGTACTTC.